This T cell receptor (beta chain) was sequenced during a study of cytomegalovirus exposure and HLA in healthy donors. Turning to the study itself: From HLA-typed donors, an early data release held tens of millions of unique TCRs. Within the Caucasian-associated ancestry cluster were 65% to 85% of the 398 genotyped donors. Findings and caveats of the study: According to an earlier analysis, most TCR beta V segments yielded productive rearrangements about 87% or about 30% of the time.

CDR3 length: 16 residues. V lost 5 bases to trimming and J lost 2 bases; unmatched junction nucleotides: 3. From germline, CDR1 is LNHDA and CDR2 SQIVND (reference sequence). With regard to this clone: Its antigen is unknown.

Primers: 60 Vbeta forward and 13 Jbeta reverse. TCRdb's copy holds only in-frame clones and misses some; the assay was immunoSEQ multiplex PCR. The repertoire holds some 89,000 clones, with roughly 85% as singletons. The sample was PBMCs. The clonotype was recovered from a man aged 40-49 years in good health and CMV-seropositive. The rearrangement links TRBV19 to TRBJ2-2; TRBD2 matches at 12 bases. The DNA of the CDR3 is TGTGCCAGTAGTGTACTAGCGGGGGGAAACACCGGGGAGCTGTTTTTT. Translating it yields CASSVLAGGNTGELFF.